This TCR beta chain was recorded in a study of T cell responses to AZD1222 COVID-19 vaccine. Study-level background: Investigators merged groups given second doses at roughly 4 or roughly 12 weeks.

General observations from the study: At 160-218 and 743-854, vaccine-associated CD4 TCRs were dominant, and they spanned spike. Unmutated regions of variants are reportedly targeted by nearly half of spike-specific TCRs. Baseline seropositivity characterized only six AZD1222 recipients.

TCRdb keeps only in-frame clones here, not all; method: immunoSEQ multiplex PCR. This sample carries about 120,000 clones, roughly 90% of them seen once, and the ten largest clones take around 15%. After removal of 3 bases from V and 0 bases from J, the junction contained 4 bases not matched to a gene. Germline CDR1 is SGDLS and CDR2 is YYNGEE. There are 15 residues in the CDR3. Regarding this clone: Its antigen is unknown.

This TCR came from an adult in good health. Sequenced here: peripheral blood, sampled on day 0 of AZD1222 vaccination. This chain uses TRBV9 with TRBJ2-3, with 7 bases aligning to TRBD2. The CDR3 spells CASSAGTTSTDTQYF. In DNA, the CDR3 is TGTGCCAGCAGCGCCGGGACTACAAGCACAGATACGCAGTATTTT.